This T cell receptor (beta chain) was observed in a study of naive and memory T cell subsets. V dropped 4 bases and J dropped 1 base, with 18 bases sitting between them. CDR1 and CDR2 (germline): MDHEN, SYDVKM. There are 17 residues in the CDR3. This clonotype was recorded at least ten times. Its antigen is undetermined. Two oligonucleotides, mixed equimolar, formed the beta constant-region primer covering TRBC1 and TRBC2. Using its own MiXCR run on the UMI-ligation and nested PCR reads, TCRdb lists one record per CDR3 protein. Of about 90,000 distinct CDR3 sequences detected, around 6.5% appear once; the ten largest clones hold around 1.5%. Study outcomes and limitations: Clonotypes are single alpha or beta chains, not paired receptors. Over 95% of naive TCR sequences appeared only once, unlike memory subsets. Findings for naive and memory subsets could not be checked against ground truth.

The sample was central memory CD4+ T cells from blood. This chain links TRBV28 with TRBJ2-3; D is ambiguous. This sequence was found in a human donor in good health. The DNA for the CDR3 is TGTGCCAGCAGTTCGCGACGCCCGAAAGCCCGCACAGATACGCAGTATTTT. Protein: CASSSRRPKARTDTQYF.